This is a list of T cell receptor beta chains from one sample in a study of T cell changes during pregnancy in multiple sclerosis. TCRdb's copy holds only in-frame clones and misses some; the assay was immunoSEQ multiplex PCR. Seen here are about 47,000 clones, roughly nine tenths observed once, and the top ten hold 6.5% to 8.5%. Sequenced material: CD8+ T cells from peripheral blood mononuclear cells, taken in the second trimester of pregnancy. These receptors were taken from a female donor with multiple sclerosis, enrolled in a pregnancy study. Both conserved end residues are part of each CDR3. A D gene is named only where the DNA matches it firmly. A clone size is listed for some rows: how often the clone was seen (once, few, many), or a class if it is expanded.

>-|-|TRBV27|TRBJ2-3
TGTGCCAGCGGCCGGGGTCCCACAGATACGCAGTATTTT
CASGRGPTDTQYF
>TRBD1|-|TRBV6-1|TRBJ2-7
TGTGCCAGCTGGGGACAGCCCCTCCTAGACGAGCAGTACTTC
CASWGQPLLDEQYF
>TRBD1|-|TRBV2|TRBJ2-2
TGTGCCAGCAGAGAGAGGACAGGGGGCACCGGGGAGCTGTTTTTT
CASRERTGGTGELFF
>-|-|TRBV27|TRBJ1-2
TGTGCCAGCAGTTTAGGAGGCGGTTCGGGCTACACCTTC
CASSLGGGSGYTF
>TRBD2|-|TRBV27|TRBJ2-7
TGTGCCAGCAGTCCGGGAGGGACTTCCCACGAGCAGTACTTC
CASSPGGTSHEQYF
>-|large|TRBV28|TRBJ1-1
TGTGCCAGCAGCCTACAAACAGGGTTAAACACTGAAGCTTTCTTT
CASSLQTGLNTEAFF
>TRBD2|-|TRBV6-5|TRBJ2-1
TGTGCCAGCAGTTCGGGACTAGCGGAGCAGTTCTTC
CASSSGLAEQFF
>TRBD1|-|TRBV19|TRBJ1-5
TGTGCCAGTAGTATTGCACAGGGGTCGGGGCAGCCCCAGCATTTT
CASSIAQGSGQPQHF
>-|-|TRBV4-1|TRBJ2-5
TGCGCCAGCAGCCAAGTACCAGGGCGGGAGACCCAGTACTTC
CASSQVPGRETQYF
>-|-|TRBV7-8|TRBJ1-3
TGTGCCAGCAGCGGACCCAGGGGTCATGGAAACACCATATATTTT
CASSGPRGHGNTIYF
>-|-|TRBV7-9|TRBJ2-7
TGTGCCAGCAGCTTGGGTGGGCCCTACTCCTACGAGCAGTACTTC
CASSLGGPYSYEQYF
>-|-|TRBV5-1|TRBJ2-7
TGCGCCAGCAGCTTGAGTTCAGGCGTTACCTACGAGCAGTACTTC
CASSLSSGVTYEQYF
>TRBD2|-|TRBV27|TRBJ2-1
TGTGCCAGCAGTTTATCGGCGGGGGGGCATAATGAGCAGTTCTTC
CASSLSAGGHNEQFF
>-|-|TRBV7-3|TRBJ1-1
TGTGCCAGCAGCTTGGAGGGGATGAACACTGAAGCTTTCTTT
CASSLEGMNTEAFF
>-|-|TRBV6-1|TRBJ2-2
TGTGCCAGCAGCCGGGACACCAACACCGGGGAGCTGTTTTTT
CASSRDTNTGELFF
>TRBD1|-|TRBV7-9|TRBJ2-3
TGTGCCAGCAGCGCCCGGACAGGGATTGGCACAGATACGCAGTATTTT
CASSARTGIGTDTQYF
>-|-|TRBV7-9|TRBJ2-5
TGTGCCAGCAGCTTTGCGGACAGACAAGAGACCCAGTACTTC
CASSFADRQETQYF
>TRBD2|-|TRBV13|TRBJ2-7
TGTGCCAGCAGCCAGGGAGGCGGGGGACCTTCCTACGAGCAGTACTTC
CASSQGGGGPSYEQYF
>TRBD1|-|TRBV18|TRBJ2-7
TGTGCCAGCTCACCGGGACAGGGAGTCTACGAGCAGTACTTC
CASSPGQGVYEQYF
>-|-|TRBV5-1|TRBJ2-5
TGCGCCAGCAACAGGGTGGGAGAGACCCAGTACTTC
CASNRVGETQYF
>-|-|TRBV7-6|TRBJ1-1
TGTGCCAGCAGTCCGAGGTTGAACACTGAAGCTTTCTTT
CASSPRLNTEAFF
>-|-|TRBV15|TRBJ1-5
TGTGCCACCAGCAGAGATGCAGGACTGCAGATTCGGCCCCAGCATTTT
CATSRDAGLQIRPQHF
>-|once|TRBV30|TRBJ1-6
TGTGCCTGGAGTGCCGAGCGGCCGTCTCTACAGCGCGGTTCACCCCTCCACTTT
CAWSAERPSLQRGSPLHF
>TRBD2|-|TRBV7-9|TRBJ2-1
TGTGCCAGCACCAACGGCGGGGGGAGAAATGAGCAGTTCTTC
CASTNGGGRNEQFF
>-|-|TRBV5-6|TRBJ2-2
TGTGCCAGCAGCTCTTGGAGGACCCTCCCCGGGGAGCTGTTTTTT
CASSSWRTLPGELFF
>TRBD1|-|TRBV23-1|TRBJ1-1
TGCGCCAGCAGTCAATCGGGGACAGGGGGGGACACTGAAGCTTTCTTT
CASSQSGTGGDTEAFF
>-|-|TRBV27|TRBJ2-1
TGTGCCAGCAGTTTAAGTGGAGTACCGGCAAACAATGAGCAGTTCTTC
CASSLSGVPANNEQFF
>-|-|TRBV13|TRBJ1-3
TGTGCCAGCAGCTTAGGCCCGGCGGACTCTGGAAACACCATATATTTT
CASSLGPADSGNTIYF
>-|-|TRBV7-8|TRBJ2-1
TGTGCCAGCAGCACGCTGACGGCGCGGGTCTCCTACAATGAGCAGTTCTTC
CASSTLTARVSYNEQFF
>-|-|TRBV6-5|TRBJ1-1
TGTGCCAGCAGGTCCGGAGCTCCCGAACGCAAAGCTTTCTTT
CASRSGAPERKAFF
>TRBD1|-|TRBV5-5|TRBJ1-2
TGTGCCAGCAGCTTGACCGGGACAGAAGTTTTATATGGCTACACCTTC
CASSLTGTEVLYGYTF
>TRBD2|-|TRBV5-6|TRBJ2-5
TGTGCCAGCAGCTACAGGACTAGCGGGGGCCGGCAAGAGACCCAGTACTTC
CASSYRTSGGRQETQYF
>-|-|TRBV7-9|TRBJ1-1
TGTGCCAGCAGCTTCGGCGGAGCTGAAGCTTTCTTT
CASSFGGAEAFF
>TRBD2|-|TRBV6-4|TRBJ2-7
TGTGCCAGCAGTCATGGACTAGCGGCTGAGCAGTACTTC
CASSHGLAAEQYF
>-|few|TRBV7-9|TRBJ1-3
TGTGCCAGCAGCATAGACCGGGACACCATATATTTT
CASSIDRDTIYF
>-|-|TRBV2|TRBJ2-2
TGTGCCAGCAGTGAAGCGCGGAGCGGGTATGGCGGAGCCGGGGAGCTGTTTTTT
CASSEARSGYGGAGELFF
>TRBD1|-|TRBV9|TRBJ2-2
TGTGCCAGCAGCGTAGGAGGAGCCTCAGGGGGCGTTGCCGGGGAGCTGTTTTTT
CASSVGGASGGVAGELFF